Listed below are T cell receptor beta chains from one sample, sequenced in a study of identical twins. TCRdb itself ran the 5' RACE reads through MiXCR, one entry per CDR3 protein. This sample yields roughly 250,000 distinct CDR3 sequences, of which roughly 7% are seen a single time; approximately 3.6% belongs to the top ten. The same sample was also studied in work on yellow fever vaccine responses in identical twins.

What was sequenced was memory (CD45RO+) T cells sorted from blood. These receptors originate from a woman between 18 and 29 years old in good health. CDR3s include the opening cysteine and the closing phenylalanine or tryptophan.

TRBJ2-1 | TRBV11-1 | CASSLGWTSGRAYNEQFF
TRBJ2-5 | TRBV7-9 | CASSLRGALETQYF
TRBJ2-7 | TRBV29-1 | CSVDSGGYEQYF
TRBJ2-4 | TRBV12-3/TRBV12-4 | CASSDGLAGPLAKNIQYF
TRBJ2-3 | TRBV10-2 | CASNPTGTSDPDTQYF
TRBJ2-3 | TRBV6-4 | CASSDGLTGTDTQYF
TRBJ2-2 | TRBV12-3/TRBV12-4 | CASKPPGQVNTGELFF
TRBJ1-1 | TRBV20-1 | CSASDGTEAFF
TRBJ2-5 | TRBV3-1 | CASSLGQLQETQYF
TRBJ1-4 | TRBV12-3/TRBV12-4 | CASSPNTGTGGEKLFF
TRBJ2-5 | TRBV7-8 | CASSVTSGQETQYF
TRBJ1-2 | TRBV15 | CATSRDRLGGYGYTF
TRBJ2-1 | TRBV27 | CASRGPQLGHNEQFF
TRBJ2-7 | TRBV29-1 | CSVDELCKRSYEQYF
TRBJ2-5 | TRBV27 | CASRVFAGQETQYF
TRBJ2-3 | TRBV5-1 | CASRPSTTGTVSTDTQYF
TRBJ2-5 | TRBV6-1 | CASRSWVQETQYF
TRBJ2-2 | TRBV5-5 | CASSQGGLYTGELFF
TRBJ1-2 | TRBV2 | CASRREGGYTF
TRBJ2-4 | TRBV20-1 | CSANGPAGGKNIQYF
TRBJ1-3 | TRBV10-3 | CAISAQVFSGNTIYF
TRBJ2-6 | TRBV5-5 | CASSHGGSSGANVLTF
TRBJ2-5 | TRBV7-2 | CASSFRDFQETQYF
TRBJ1-1 | TRBV24-1 | CATSAAWNTEAFF
TRBJ2-3 | TRBV20-1 | CSAYVGGRTDTQYF
TRBJ2-5 | TRBV14 | CASSQDSNRVETQYF
TRBJ2-3 | TRBV5-1 | CASSLTGASTDTQYF
TRBJ2-5 | TRBV12-3/TRBV12-4 | CASSPRLGNIQTQYF
TRBJ2-5 | TRBV5-1 | CASSRDTQETQYF
TRBJ1-6 | TRBV7-9 | CASSWGDRKNSPLHF
TRBJ1-1 | TRBV20-1 | CSAKRTEKNTEAFF
TRBJ2-7 | TRBV13 | CASSGRGAYEQYF
TRBJ2-7 | TRBV7-2 | CASARGGINEQYF
TRBJ2-7 | TRBV4-2 | CASSQEEGASEQYF
TRBJ2-6 | TRBV24-1 | CATSQYDDSSGANVLTF
TRBJ2-3 | TRBV20-1 | CSARDAQKGMIHDTQYF
TRBJ2-1 | TRBV5-1 | CASSIGRGSYNEQFF
TRBJ2-3 | TRBV4-2 | CASSQEGRGGTDTQYF
TRBJ2-3 | TRBV15 | CATSGGGSGTDTQYF
TRBJ1-5 | TRBV20-1 | CSARTGPGSQPQHF
TRBJ2-1 | TRBV12-3/TRBV12-4 | CASILLPPGAEQFF
TRBJ2-5 | TRBV7-8 | CASSLGWRVRETQYF
TRBJ2-5 | TRBV18 | CASSSLHEQETQYF
TRBJ2-1 | TRBV5-1 | CASRLAGGNEQFF
TRBJ2-2 | TRBV2 | CASTSQGYDTGELFF
TRBJ2-1 | TRBV20-1 | CSARGSGRVNEQFF
TRBJ2-1 | TRBV11-3 | CASSSREGLAQFF
TRBJ2-7 | TRBV11-2 | CASVGRDPTLGYEQYF
TRBJ1-4 | TRBV5-1 | CASSFNRATNEKLFF
TRBJ2-1 | TRBV28 | CASSFPYFPDWQFF
TRBJ2-6 | TRBV20-1 | CSARQGGWANVLTF
TRBJ2-7 | TRBV12-3/TRBV12-4 | CASREREHSYEQYF
TRBJ2-2 | TRBV12-3/TRBV12-4 | CASSFAGTANTGELFF
TRBJ2-1 | TRBV7-8 | CASSLISALANEQFF